This entry features one T cell receptor (beta chain) sequence. The antigen remains undetermined. A much larger clone sits a single nucleotide away, making a read error possible. This record belongs to a study of blood T cells in healthy people across ages. Study results and caveats: Compared with aged donors, long-lived donors showed fewer expanded clones, suggesting selection.

The CDR3 contains 16 residues. Germline CDR1 and CDR2: KGHSH and LQKENI. A second 7 to 11 cycle PCR used barcoded and J-beta primers. TCRdb called the 5' RACE reads again in MiXCR, with one record for every CDR3 protein. This table holds about 380,000 distinct CDR3 sequences, 52% found once. Sequencing was done on a sample of blood. This receptor was taken from a man aged 55-75 years in good health. J is TRBJ2-3 and V is TRBV18, with a weak D call TRBD1 (6 bases). CDR3 region: CASSPPRRRGTGTQYF. CDR3 in DNA: TGTGCCAGCTCACCACCCCGGCGCAGGGGCACAGGTACGCAGTATTTT.